This T cell receptor beta chain is drawn from a study of spatial heterogeneity in lung cancer. Overall study: Averaged across combinations, each unique TCR and UMI pairing appeared more than ten times in raw reads, which were uncorrected.

The CDR3 sequence is 17 residues long. Germline lookup yields CDR1 KGHDR and CDR2 SFDVKD. Overall study findings and caveats: Tumor mutation count correlated with how many alpha and beta TCRs expanded intratumorally.

The time point: sample taken at primary tumor resection. Samples were donated by 72 untreated early-stage non-small cell lung cancer patients. Unsorted whole RNA of tumor, nontumor lung or frozen PBMC was sequenced. TCRdb re-called the 5' RACE reads through MiXCR, storing one row per CDR3 protein. This table has around 20,000 distinct CDR3 sequences, about 7.5% appearing once. This clonotype occurred a few times. Its specificity is unknown. One junction end does not reproduce the germline sequence, and a read error may be involved. This receptor was taken from a male donor with early-stage non-small cell lung cancer. The source was lung tumor tissue, collected at surgery. V usage is TRBV24-1 and J usage is TRBJ1-5; 10 bases map to TRBD1. The CDR3 protein is CATSGTGGVFDNQPQNF. As DNA, the CDR3 is TGTGCCACCAGTGGGACAGGGGGTGTTTTCGACAATCAGCCCCAGAATTTT.